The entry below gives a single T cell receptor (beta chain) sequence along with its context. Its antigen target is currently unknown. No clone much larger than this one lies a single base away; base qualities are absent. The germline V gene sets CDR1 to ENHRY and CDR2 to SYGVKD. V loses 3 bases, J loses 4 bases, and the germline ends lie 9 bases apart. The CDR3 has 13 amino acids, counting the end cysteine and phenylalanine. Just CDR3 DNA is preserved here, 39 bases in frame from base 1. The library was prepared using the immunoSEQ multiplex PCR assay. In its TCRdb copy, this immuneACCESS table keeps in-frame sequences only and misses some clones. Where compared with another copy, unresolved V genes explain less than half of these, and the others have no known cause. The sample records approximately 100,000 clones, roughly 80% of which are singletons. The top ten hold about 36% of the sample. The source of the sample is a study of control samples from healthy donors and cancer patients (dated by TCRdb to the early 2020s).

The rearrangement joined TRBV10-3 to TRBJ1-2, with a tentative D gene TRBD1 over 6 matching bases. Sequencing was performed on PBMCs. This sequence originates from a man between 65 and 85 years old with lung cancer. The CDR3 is CAISDRGAYGYTF. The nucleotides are TGTGCCATCAGTGATCGGGGGGCCTATGGCTACACCTTC.